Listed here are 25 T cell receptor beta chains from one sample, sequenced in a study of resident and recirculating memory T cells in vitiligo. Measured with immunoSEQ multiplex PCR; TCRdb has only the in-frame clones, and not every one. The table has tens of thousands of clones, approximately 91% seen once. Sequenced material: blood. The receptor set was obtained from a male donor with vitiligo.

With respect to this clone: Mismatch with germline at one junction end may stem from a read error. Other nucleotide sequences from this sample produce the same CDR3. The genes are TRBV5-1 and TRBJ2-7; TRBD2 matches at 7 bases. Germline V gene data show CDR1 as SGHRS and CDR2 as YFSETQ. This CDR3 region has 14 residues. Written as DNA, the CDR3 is TGCGCCAGCAGCTTGACGGGGGAGGGCTACGAGCAGTACTTT. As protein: CASSLTGEGYEQYF.

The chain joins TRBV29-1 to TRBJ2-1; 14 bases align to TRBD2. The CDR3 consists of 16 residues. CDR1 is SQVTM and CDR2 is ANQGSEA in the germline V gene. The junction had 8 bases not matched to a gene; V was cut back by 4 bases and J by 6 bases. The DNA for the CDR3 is TGCAGCGTTGCCATCGGGACTAGCGGGGGTCTCAATGAGCAGTTCTTC. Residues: CSVAIGTSGGLNEQFF.

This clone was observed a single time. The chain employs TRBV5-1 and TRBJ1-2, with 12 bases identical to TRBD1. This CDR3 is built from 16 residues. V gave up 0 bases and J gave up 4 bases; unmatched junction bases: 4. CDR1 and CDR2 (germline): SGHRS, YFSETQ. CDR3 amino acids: CASSLGDRGLSYGYTF. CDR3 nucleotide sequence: TGCGCCAGCAGCTTGGGGGACAGGGGGCTTAGCTATGGCTACACCTTC. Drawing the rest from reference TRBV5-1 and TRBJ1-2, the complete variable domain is KAGVTQTPRYLIKTRGQQVTLSCSPISGHRSVSWYQQTPGQGLQFLFEYFSETQRNKGNFPGRFSGRQFSNSRSEMNVSTLELGDSALYLCASSLGDRGLSYGYTFGSGTRLTVV.

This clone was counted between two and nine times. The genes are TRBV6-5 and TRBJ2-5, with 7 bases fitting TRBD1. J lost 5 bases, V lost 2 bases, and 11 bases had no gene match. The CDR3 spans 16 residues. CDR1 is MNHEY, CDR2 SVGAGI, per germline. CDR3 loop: CASSYQKTGLWETQYF. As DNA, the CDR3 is TGTGCCAGCAGTTACCAGAAGACAGGGTTGTGGGAGACCCAGTACTTC.

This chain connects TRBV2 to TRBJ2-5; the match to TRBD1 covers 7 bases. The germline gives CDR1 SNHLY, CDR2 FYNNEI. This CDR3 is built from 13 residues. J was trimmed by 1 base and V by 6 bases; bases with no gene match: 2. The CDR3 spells CASSGQVQETQYF. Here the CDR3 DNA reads TGTGCCAGCAGCGGACAGGTCCAAGAGACCCAGTACTTC.

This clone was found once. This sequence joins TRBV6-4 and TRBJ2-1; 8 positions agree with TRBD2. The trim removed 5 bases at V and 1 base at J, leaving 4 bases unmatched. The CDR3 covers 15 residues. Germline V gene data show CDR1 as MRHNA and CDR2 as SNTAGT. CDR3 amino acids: CASSPQRGSYNEQFF. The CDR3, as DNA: TGTGCCAGCAGTCCCCAGCGGGGGTCCTACAATGAGCAGTTCTTC.

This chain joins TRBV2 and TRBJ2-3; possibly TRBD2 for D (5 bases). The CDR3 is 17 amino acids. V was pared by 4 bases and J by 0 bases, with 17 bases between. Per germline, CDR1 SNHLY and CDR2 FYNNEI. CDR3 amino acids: CASSGLGSQRSTDTQYF. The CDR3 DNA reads TGTGCCAGCAGTGGGTTGGGGAGTCAGCGTAGCACAGATACGCAGTATTTT.

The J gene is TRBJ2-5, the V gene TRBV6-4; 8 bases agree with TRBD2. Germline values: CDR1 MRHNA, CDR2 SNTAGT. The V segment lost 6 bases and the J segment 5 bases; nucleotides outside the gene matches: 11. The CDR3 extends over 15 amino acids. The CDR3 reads CASSRVAGSHETQYF. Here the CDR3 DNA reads TGTGCCAGCAGCAGGGTAGCGGGAAGCCACGAGACCCAGTACTTC.

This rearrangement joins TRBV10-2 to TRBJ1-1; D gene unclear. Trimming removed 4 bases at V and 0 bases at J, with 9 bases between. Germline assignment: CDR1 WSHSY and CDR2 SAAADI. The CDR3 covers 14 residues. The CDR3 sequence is CASSGRELNTEAFF. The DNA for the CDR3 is TGCGCCAGCAGTGGCCGGGAGTTGAACACTGAAGCTTTCTTT.

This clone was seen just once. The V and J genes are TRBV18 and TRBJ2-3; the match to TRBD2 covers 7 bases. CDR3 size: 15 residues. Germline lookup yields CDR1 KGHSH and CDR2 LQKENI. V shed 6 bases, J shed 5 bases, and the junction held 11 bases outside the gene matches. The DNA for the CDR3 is TGTGCCAGCTCCCCTGGACTAGGCTGGGGAGATACGCAGTATTTT. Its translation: CASSPGLGWGDTQYF.

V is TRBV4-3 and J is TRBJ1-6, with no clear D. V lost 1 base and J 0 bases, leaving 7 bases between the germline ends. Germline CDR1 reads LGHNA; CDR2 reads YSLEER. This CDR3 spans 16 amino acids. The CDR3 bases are TGCGCCAGCAGCCAAGCGCTAAGCTCCTATAATTCACCCCTCCACTTT. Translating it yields CASSQALSSYNSPLHF.

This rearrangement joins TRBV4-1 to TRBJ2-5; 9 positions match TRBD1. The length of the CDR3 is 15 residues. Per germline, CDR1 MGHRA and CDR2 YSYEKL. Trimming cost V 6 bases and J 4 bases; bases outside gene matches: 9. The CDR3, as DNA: TGCGCCAGCAGACCTCTCGGGACAGGGTTAGAGACCCAGTACTTC. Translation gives CASRPLGTGLETQYF.

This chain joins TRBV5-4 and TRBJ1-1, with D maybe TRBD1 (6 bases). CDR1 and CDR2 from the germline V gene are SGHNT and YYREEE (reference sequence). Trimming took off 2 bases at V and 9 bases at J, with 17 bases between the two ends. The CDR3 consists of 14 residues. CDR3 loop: CASSFVETGAKAFF. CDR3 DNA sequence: TGTGCCAGCAGCTTCGTTGAGACAGGTGCCAAAGCTTTCTTT.

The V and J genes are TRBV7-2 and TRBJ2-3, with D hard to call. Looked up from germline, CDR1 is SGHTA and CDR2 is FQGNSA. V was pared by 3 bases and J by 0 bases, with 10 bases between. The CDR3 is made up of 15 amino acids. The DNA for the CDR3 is TGTGCCAGCAGCTTTCTCCAGACTAGCACAGATACGCAGTATTTT. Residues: CASSFLQTSTDTQYF.

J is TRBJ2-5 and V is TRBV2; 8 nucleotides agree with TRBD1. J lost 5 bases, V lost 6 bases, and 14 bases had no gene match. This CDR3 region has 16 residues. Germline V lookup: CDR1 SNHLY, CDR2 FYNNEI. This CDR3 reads CASSPGQGWGEETQYF. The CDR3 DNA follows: TGTGCCAGCAGCCCTGGACAGGGTTGGGGTGAGGAGACCCAGTACTTC.

The DNA of the CDR3 is TGTGCCAGCAGCTTCTCAGGGGCGAACTATGGCTACACCTTC. It translates to CASSFSGANYGYTF. The genes are TRBV7-2 and TRBJ1-2; maybe TRBD1 (6 bases). The CDR3 totals 14 residues. Trimming pared 3 bases from V and 2 bases from J, leaving 10 bases between. CDR1 and CDR2 (germline): SGHTA, FQGNSA.

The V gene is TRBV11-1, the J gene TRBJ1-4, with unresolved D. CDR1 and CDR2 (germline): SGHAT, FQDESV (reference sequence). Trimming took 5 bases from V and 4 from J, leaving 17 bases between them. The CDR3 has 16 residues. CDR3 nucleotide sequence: TGTGCCAGCAGCCAACGCGCGGGGAGGATTAATGAAAAACTGTTTTTT. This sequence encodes CASSQRAGRINEKLFF. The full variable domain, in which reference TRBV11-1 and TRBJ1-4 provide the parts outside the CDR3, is EAEVAQSPRYKITEKSQAVAFWCDPISGHATLYWYRQILGQGPELLVQFQDESVVDDSQLPKDRFSAERLKGVDSTLKIQPAELGDSAMYLCASSQRAGRINEKLFFGSGTQLSVL.

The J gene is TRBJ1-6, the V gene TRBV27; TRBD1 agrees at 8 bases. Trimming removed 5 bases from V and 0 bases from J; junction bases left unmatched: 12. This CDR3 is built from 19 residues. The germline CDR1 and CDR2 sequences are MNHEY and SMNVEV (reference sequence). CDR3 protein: CASSLNRDRSSSYNSPLHF. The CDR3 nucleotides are TGTGCCAGCAGTCTCAATAGGGACAGGTCAAGCTCCTATAATTCACCCCTCCACTTT.

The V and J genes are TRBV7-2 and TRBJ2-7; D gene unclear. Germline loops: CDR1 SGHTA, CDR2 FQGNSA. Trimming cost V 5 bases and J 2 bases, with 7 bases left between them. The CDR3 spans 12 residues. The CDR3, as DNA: TGTGCCAGCAGCCCCTATACCTACGAGCAGTACTTC. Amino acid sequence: CASSPYTYEQYF. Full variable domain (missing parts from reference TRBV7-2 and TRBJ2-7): GAGVSQSPSNKVTEKGKDVELRCDPISGHTALYWYRQSLGQGLEFLIYFQGNSAPDKSGLPSDRFSAERTGGSVSTLTIQRTQQEDSAVYLCASSPYTYEQYFGPGTRLTVT.

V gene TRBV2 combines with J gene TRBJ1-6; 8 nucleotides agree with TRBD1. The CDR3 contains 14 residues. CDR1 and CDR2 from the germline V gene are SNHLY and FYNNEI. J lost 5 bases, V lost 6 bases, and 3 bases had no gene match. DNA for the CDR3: TGTGCCAGCAGGGGGACAGGCAATAATTCACCCCTCCACTTT. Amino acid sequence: CASRGTGNNSPLHF.

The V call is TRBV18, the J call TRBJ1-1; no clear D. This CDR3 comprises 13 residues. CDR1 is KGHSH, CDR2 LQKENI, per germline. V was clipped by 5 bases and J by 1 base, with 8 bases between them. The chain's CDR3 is CASSVQENTEAFF. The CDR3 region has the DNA TGTGCCAGCTCAGTCCAGGAGAACACTGAAGCTTTCTTT.

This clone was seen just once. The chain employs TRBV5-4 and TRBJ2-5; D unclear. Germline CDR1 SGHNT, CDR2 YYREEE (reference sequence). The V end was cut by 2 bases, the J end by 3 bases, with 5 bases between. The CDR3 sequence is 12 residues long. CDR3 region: CASSLFEETQYF. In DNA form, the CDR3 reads TGTGCCAGCAGCTTATTCGAAGAGACCCAGTACTTC.

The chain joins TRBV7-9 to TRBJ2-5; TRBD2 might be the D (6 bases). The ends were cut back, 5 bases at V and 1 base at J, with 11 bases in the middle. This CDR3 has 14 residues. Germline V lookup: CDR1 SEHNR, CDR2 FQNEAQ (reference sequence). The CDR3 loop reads CASSIRDFQETQYF. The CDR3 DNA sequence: TGTGCCAGCAGCATAAGGGACTTCCAAGAGACCCAGTACTTC.

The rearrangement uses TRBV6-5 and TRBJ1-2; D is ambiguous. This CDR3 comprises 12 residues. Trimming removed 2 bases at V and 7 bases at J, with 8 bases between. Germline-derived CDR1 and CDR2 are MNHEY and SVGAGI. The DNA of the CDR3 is TGTGCCAGCAGTTACAACGGTGGTGGCTACACCTTC. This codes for CASSYNGGGYTF.

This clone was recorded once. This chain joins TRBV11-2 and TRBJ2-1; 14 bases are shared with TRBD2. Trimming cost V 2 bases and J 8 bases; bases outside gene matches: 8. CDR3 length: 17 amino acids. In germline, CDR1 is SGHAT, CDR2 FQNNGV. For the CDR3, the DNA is TGTGCCAGCAGCTTAAGACTAGCGGGGGGGCTTAGGTATGAGCAGTTCTTC. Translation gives CASSLRLAGGLRYEQFF.